Presented here are 8 T cell receptor beta chains from one specimen sequenced in a study of T-cell memory formation after mild COVID-19. TCRdb independently ran MiXCR on the 5' RACE reads; one entry per CDR3 protein. Among about 290,000 distinct CDR3 sequences listed, about 20% were seen once. Sequences were obtained from PBMCs or a T cell subset sorted from them (not recorded which). The receptors derive from a man aged 18 to 35 who had mild COVID-19 (a few samples of this study predate the infection). Cell type and time point are not known.

The chain links TRBV5-1 to TRBJ2-7, with D perhaps matching TRBD2 (6 bases). This CDR3 region has 15 residues. The germline V gene encodes CDR1 SGHRS and CDR2 YFSETQ. Trimming stripped 4 bases from V and 5 bases from J, with 19 bases between. In DNA form, the CDR3 reads TGCGCCAGCAGCGCTAGCGCCCCAGGACGGAACGAGCAGTACGTC. Translation: CASSASAPGRNEQYV.

The V gene is TRBV12-3 or TRBV12-4, the J gene TRBJ1-4; D perhaps matches TRBD1 (5 bases). V was trimmed by 0 bases and J by 5 bases, leaving 13 bases between them. This CDR3 spans 16 amino acids. The CDR3: CASSLALGQGNEKLFF. Written as DNA, the CDR3 is TGTGCCAGCAGTTTAGCGCTCGGGCAGGGAAATGAAAAACTGTTTTTT.

At least ten counts were recorded for this clonotype. The rearrangement uses TRBV6-5 and TRBJ1-4; D is unclear. This CDR3 spans 14 amino acids. Germline loops: CDR1 MNHEY, CDR2 SVGAGI. The germline V and J ends were trimmed by 2 bases and 6 bases, with 10 bases remaining between them. CDR3 region: CASSYRGEDEKLFF. As DNA, the CDR3 is TGTGCCAGCAGTTACCGGGGAGAGGATGAAAAACTGTTTTTT.

The chain recombines TRBV28 with TRBJ2-5, with 7 bases lining up with TRBD1. V gave up 3 bases and J gave up 2 bases; unmatched junction bases: 12. This CDR3 is built from 17 residues. Germline V gene sequence: CDR1 MDHEN, CDR2 SYDVKM. This chain's CDR3 is CASSFSLHGTDQETQYF. In nucleotides, the CDR3 is TGTGCCAGCAGTTTCTCCCTCCATGGGACAGATCAAGAGACCCAGTACTTC.

The table lists this clonotype with a few counts. This chain links TRBV20-1 with TRBJ2-7, with D possibly TRBD2 on 6 matching bases. Germline CDR1 is DFQATT and CDR2 is SNEGSKA (reference sequence). V was shortened by 7 bases and J by 5 bases, with 12 bases between the two germline ends. The CDR3 contains 11 residues. The CDR3: CSGSRGNEQYF. CDR3 nucleotide sequence: TGCAGTGGGAGCCGGGGGAACGAGCAGTACTTC.

This clonotype was counted between two and nine times. The chain uses TRBV7-2 and TRBJ2-4; D gene unclear. CDR1 is SGHTA and CDR2 is FQGNSA in the germline V gene. This CDR3 contains 14 residues. V was shortened by 2 bases and J by 5 bases, with 10 bases between the two germline ends. This chain's CDR3 is CASSLRLGQNIQYF. CDR3 sequence (DNA): TGTGCCAGCAGCTTAAGGCTAGGGCAAAACATTCAGTACTTC. Full variable domain (remainder filled in from reference TRBV7-2 and TRBJ2-4): GAGVSQSPSNKVTEKGKDVELRCDPISGHTALYWYRQSLGQGLEFLIYFQGNSAPDKSGLPSDRFSAERTGGSVSTLTIQRTQQEDSAVYLCASSLRLGQNIQYFGAGTRLSVL.

The J gene is TRBJ1-2, the V gene TRBV6-5; TRBD1 is a possible D gene (5 bases). Trimming removed 7 bases from V and 0 bases from J, with 15 bases in between. The CDR3 extends over 15 amino acids. Germline CDR1 reads MNHEY; CDR2 reads SVGAGI. Here the CDR3 reads CASTRIGGSNYGYTF. In nucleotides, the CDR3 is TGTGCCAGCACCAGAATTGGGGGGTCTAACTATGGCTACACCTTC.

This clonotype was observed a few times. The chain employs TRBV5-4 and TRBJ1-2, with D maybe TRBD1 (5 bases). The germline V gene has CDR1 SGHNT and CDR2 YYREEE (reference sequence). The CDR3 sequence is 11 residues long. Trimming removed 4 bases at V and 8 bases at J, with 9 bases between. Written as DNA, the CDR3 is TGTGCCAGCAGCCAGCGGGACGGCTACACCTTC. Amino acid sequence: CASSQRDGYTF.